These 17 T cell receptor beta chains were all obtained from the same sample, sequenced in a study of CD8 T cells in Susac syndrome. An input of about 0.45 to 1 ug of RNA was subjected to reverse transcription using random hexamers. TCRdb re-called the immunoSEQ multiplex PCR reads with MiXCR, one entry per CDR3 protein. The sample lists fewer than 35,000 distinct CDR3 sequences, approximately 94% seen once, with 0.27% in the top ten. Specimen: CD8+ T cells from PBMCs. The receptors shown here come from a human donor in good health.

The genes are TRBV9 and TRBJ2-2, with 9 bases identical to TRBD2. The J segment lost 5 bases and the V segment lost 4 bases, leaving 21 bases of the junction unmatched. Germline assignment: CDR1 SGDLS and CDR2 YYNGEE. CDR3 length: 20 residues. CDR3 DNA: TGTGCCAGCAGCCATGGATGGGGCGGGGGGGGCGTGATGGTTACCGGGGAGCTGTTTTTT. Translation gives CASSHGWGGGGVMVTGELFF.

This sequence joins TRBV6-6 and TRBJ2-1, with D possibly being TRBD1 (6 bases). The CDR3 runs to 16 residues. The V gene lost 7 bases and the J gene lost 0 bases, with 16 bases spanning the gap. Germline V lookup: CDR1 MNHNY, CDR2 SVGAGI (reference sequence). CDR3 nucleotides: TGTGCCAGCATTCCACAGGGATCTCCCTCCTACAATGAGCAGTTCTTC. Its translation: CASIPQGSPSYNEQFF.

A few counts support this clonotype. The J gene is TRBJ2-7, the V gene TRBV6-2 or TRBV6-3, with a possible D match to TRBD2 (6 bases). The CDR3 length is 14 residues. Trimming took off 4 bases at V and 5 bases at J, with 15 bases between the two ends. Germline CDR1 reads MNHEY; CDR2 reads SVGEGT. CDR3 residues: CASSSRTEGNEQYF. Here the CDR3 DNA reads TGTGCCAGCAGTTCAAGGACGGAGGGCAACGAGCAGTACTTC.

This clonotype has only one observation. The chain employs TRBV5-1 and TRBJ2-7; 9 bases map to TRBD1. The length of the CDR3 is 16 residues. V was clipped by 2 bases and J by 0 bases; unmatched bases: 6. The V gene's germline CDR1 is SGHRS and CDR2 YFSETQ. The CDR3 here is CASSFPGQGSSYEQYF. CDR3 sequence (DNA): TGCGCCAGCAGCTTCCCTGGACAGGGGAGCTCCTACGAGCAGTACTTC.

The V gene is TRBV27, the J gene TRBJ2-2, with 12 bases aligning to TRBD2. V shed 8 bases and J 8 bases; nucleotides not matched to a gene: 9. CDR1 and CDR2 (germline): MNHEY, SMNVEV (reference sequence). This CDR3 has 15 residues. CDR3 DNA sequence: TGTGCCAGCCACCTGACTAGCGGGGGAGGGGGGGAGCTGTTTTTT. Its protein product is CASHLTSGGGGELFF.

The CDR3 protein is CASTHSLRGIGELFF. The DNA for the CDR3 is TGTGCCAGCACCCACTCTTTAAGGGGCATCGGGGAGCTGTTTTTT. The V gene is TRBV3-1, the J gene TRBJ2-2, with D tentatively TRBD1 (5 bases). This CDR3 has 15 residues. Looked up from germline, CDR1 is LGHDT and CDR2 is YNNKEL (reference sequence). V lost 7 bases and J 7 bases, leaving 19 bases between the germline ends.

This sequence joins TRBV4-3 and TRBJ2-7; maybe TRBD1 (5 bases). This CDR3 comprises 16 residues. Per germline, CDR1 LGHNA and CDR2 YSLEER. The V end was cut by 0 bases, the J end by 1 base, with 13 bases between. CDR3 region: CASSQDGAGNSYEQYF. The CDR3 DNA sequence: TGCGCCAGCAGCCAAGATGGGGCAGGGAATTCCTACGAGCAGTACTTC.

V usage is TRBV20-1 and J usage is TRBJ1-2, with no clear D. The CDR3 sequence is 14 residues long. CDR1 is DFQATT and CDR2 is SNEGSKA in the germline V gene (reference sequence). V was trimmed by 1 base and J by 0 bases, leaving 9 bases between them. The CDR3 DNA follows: TGCAGTGCTAGAGGTACATCCACTAACTATGGCTACACCTTC. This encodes CSARGTSTNYGYTF.

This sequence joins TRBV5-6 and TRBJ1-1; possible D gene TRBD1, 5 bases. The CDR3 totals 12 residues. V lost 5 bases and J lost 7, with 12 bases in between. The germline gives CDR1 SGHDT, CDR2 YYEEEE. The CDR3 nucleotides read TGTGCCAGCAGTGTTGAGGGGATTGAAGCTTTCTTT. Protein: CASSVEGIEAFF.

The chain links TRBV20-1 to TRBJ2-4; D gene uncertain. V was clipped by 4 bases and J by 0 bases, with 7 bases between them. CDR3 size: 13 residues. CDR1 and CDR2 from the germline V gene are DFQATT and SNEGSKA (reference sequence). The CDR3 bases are TGCAGTGCTATGGCAGAAGCCAAAAACATTCAGTACTTC. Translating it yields CSAMAEAKNIQYF.

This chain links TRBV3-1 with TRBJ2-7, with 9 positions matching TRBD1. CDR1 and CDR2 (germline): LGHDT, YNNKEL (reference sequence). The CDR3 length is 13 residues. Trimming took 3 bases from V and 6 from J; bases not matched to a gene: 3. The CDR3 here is CASSQQTGGEQYF. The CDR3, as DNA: TGTGCCAGCAGCCAGCAGACAGGGGGCGAGCAGTACTTC.

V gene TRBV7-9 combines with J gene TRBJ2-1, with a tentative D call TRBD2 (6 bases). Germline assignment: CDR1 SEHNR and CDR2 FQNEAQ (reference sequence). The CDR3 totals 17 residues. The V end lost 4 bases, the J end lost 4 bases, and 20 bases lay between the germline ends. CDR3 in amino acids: CASSSPFFEAGYNEQFF. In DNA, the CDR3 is TGTGCCAGCAGCTCTCCGTTCTTCGAGGCGGGGTACAATGAGCAGTTCTTC.

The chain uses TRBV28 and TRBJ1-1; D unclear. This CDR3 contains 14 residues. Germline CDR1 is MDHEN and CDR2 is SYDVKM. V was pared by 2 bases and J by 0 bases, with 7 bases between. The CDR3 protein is CASSLVSMNTEAFF. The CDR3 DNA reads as TGTGCCAGCAGTTTAGTCAGTATGAACACTGAAGCTTTCTTT. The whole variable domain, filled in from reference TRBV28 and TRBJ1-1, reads DVKVTQSSRYLVKRTGEKVFLECVQDMDHENMFWYRQDPGLGLRLIYFSYDVKMKEKGDIPEGYSVSREKKERFSLILESASTNQTSMYLCASSLVSMNTEAFFGQGTRLTVV.

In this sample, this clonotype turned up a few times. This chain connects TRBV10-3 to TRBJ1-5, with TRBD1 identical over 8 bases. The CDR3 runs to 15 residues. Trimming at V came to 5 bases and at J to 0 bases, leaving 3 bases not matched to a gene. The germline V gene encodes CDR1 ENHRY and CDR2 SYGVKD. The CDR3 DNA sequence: TGTGCCATCAGTACTGACAGGGGTAGCAATCAGCCCCAGCATTTT. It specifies CAISTDRGSNQPQHF.

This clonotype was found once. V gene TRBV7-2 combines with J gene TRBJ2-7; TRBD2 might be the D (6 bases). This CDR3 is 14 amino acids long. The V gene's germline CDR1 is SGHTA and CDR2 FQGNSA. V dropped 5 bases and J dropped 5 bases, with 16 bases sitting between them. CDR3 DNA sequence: TGTGCCAGCAGCAATACTCTCGGCGGGGACGAGCAGTACTTC. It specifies CASSNTLGGDEQYF.

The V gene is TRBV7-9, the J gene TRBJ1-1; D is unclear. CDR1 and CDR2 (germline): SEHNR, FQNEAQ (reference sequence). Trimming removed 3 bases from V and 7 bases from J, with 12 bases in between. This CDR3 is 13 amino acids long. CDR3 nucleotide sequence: TGTGCCAGCAGCTTCCCGTTAGATCGTGAAGCTTTCTTT. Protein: CASSFPLDREAFF.

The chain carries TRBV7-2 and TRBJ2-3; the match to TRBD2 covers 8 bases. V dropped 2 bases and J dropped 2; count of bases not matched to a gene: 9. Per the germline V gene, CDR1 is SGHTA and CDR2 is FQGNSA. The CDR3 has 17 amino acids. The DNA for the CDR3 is TGTGCCAGCAGCTTAATTAAGCGGGGGAGGGCCACAGATACGCAGTATTTT. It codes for CASSLIKRGRATDTQYF.